The rows below give T cell receptor beta chains drawn from one sample of a study of blood T cells in healthy people across ages. MiXCR was run by TCRdb on the 5' RACE reads, yielding one entry per CDR3 protein. Among approximately 800,000 distinct CDR3 sequences listed, 56% were seen once. Sequenced material: blood. The source is a man aged 40-49 years in good health. The CDR3 runs from the conserved cysteine through the conserved F or W. The D gene is left open where the match is weak. Size values are once, few and many counts, or a class for expanded clones, and some rows have none.

TRBV7-2	.	.	TRBJ2-2	CASSQEIAVYTGELFF	TGTGCCAGCAGCCAGGAGATAGCGGTATACACCGGGGAGCTGTTTTTT
TRBV3-1	.	.	TRBJ1-4	CASSQGPKLFF	TGTGCCAGCAGCCAAGGACCTAAACTGTTTTTT
TRBV7-3	.	.	TRBJ2-7	CASSFGRLGSYEQYF	TGTGCCAGCAGCTTTGGCAGACTGGGGTCCTACGAGCAGTACTTC
TRBV20-1	once	.	TRBJ2-7	CSAEGLPYEQYF	TGCAGTGCTGAGGGGCTTCCTTACGAGCAGTACTTC
TRBV7-9	.	.	TRBJ1-2	CASSPRQQANYGYTF	TGTGCCAGCAGCCCTCGACAGCAGGCTAACTATGGCTACACCTTC
TRBV20-1	.	TRBD2	TRBJ2-7	CSARETSGVSYEQYF	TGCAGTGCTAGAGAAACTAGCGGGGTCTCCTACGAGCAGTACTTC
TRBV7-8	.	.	TRBJ2-1	CASSLGVTGLNEQFF	TGTGCCAGCAGCTTAGGTGTGACAGGCTTGAATGAGCAGTTCTTC
TRBV5-1	.	.	TRBJ2-7	CASSLGIGTSISYEQYF	TGCGCCAGCAGCTTGGGTATAGGGACTTCAATCTCCTACGAGCAGTACTTC
TRBV29-1	.	TRBD1	TRBJ1-2	CSVELGTGYPGLYGYTF	TGCAGCGTTGAACTTGGGACAGGGTACCCGGGACTCTATGGCTACACCTTC
TRBV25-1	.	TRBD2	TRBJ2-5	CASSELQRGETQYF	TGTGCCAGCAGTGAACTTCAGCGGGGGGAGACCCAGTACTTC
TRBV4-2	.	.	TRBJ2-1	CASSQDRGETYNEQFF	TGTGCCAGCAGCCAAGATAGGGGCGAAACATACAATGAGCAGTTCTTC
TRBV11-3	.	.	TRBJ1-2	CASSYRGADYGYTF	TGTGCCAGCAGCTACCGGGGGGCGGACTATGGCTACACCTTC
TRBV4-1	.	TRBD1	TRBJ2-1	CASSRMTDRGFNEQFF	TGCGCCAGCAGCCGGATGACGGACAGGGGGTTCAATGAGCAGTTCTTC
TRBV4-1	.	.	TRBJ2-6	CASSIQGFTGANVLTF	TGCGCCAGCAGTATCCAGGGTTTTACTGGGGCCAACGTCCTGACTTTC
TRBV5-8	few	.	TRBJ1-6	CASSSPGLRSINSPLHF	TGTGCCAGCAGCTCTCCGGGACTAAGATCCATTAATTCACCCCTCCACTTT
TRBV7-6	.	TRBD1	TRBJ2-7	CASSPADRILYEQYF	TGTGCCAGCAGCCCCGCGGACAGGATCCTATACGAGCAGTACTTC
TRBV10-3	.	.	TRBJ2-7	CAISESKGSGEQYF	TGTGCCATCAGTGAGTCGAAGGGCAGTGGGGAGCAGTACTTC
TRBV6-1	.	.	TRBJ1-2	CASSQTGFYGYTF	TGTGCCAGCAGTCAAACAGGGTTCTATGGCTACACCTTC
TRBV28	once	TRBD2	TRBJ2-3	CASSRSSGGDTQYF	TGTGCCAGCAGCAGATCTAGCGGTGGTGATACGCAGTATTTT
TRBV2	.	.	TRBJ2-1	CASDWGGGLNEQFF	TGTGCCAGCGATTGGGGCGGGGGCCTCAATGAGCAGTTCTTC
TRBV7-9	.	.	TRBJ2-3	CAGSSMSTDTQYF	TGTGCCGGCAGCTCAATGAGCACAGATACGCAGTATTTT
TRBV2	.	TRBD2	TRBJ2-5	CASLKGLAGGGQYF	TGTGCCAGCCTAAAAGGACTAGCGGGAGGCGGCCAGTACTTC
TRBV4-2	few	.	TRBJ2-1	CASSQDKPDEQFF	TGTGCCAGCAGCCAAGATAAGCCAGATGAGCAGTTCTTC
TRBV25-1	few	.	TRBJ2-3	CASSLGDNTDTQYF	TGTGCCAGCAGTCTCGGAGACAACACAGATACGCAGTATTTT
TRBV6-5	.	TRBD1	TRBJ2-3	CASSETGIGDTQYF	TGTGCCAGCAGCGAGACAGGGATAGGAGATACGCAGTATTTT
TRBV29-1	.	TRBD1	TRBJ2-7	CSVDGTGGDYEQYF	TGCAGCGTTGACGGGACAGGGGGAGACTACGAGCAGTACTTC
TRBV20-1	.	TRBD1	TRBJ2-5	CSAPGQWVDEQYF	TGCAGTGCCCCGGGACAGTGGGTCGATGAGCAGTACTTC
TRBV18	.	TRBD1	TRBJ2-4	CASSPGQGGTKNIQYF	TGTGCCAGCTCACCGGGACAGGGAGGGACCAAAAACATTCAGTACTTC
TRBV28	.	TRBD1	TRBJ2-7	CASSPPGQSTYEQYF	TGTGCCAGCAGTCCACCGGGACAGAGTACCTACGAGCAGTACTTC
TRBV10-2	once	.	TRBJ1-4	CASRDTATNEKLFF	TGCGCCAGCAGGGACACTGCAACTAATGAAAAACTGTTTTTT
TRBV20-1	.	TRBD1	TRBJ1-5	CSARDPGGGEAQPQHF	TGCAGTGCTAGAGATCCAGGGGGGGGCGAGGCTCAGCCCCAGCATTTT
TRBV10-3	.	TRBD2	TRBJ2-7	CAISESAGTSNRWRSYEQYF	TGTGCCATCAGTGAGTCGGCCGGGACTAGTAACCGGTGGCGCTCCTACGAGCAGTACTTC
TRBV4-2	.	.	TRBJ2-5	CASSQQEGWRGETQYF	TGTGCCAGCAGCCAGCAGGAAGGCTGGCGAGGAGAGACCCAGTACTTC
TRBV3-1	.	TRBD2	TRBJ2-1	CASSLGTSGEQFF	TGTGCCAGCAGCCTCGGGACTAGCGGCGAGCAGTTCTTC
TRBV15	.	.	TRBJ2-1	CATSRVGYEQFF	TGTGCCACCAGCAGAGTGGGATATGAGCAGTTCTTC
TRBV7-2	.	TRBD2	TRBJ2-3	CASRSGLAGVRNTQYF	TGTGCCAGCAGATCGGGACTAGCGGGAGTGAGGAATACGCAGTATTTT
TRBV10-3	few	TRBD1	TRBJ2-4	CAISESGQGENIQYF	TGTGCCATCAGTGAGTCGGGCCAGGGGGAAAACATTCAGTACTTC
TRBV12-3/TRBV12-4	.	TRBD2	TRBJ2-3	CASSPTSGGATDTQYF	TGTGCCAGCAGTCCGACTAGCGGGGGGGCAACAGATACGCAGTATTTT